These 21 T cell receptor beta chains were all obtained from the same sample, sequenced in a study of blood T cell repertoires in COVID-19. The repertoire was sequenced with immunoSEQ multiplex PCR; TCRdb's copy has only in-frame clones and lacks some. This table holds 30,000 to 50,000 clones, 75% to 90% found once. Sequenced input: peripheral blood. The receptors were sampled from a man aged 55 to 69 with acute or convalescent COVID-19.

This chain uses TRBV10-3 with TRBJ1-1, with 7 nucleotides matching TRBD1. The CDR3 sequence is 14 residues long. In germline, CDR1 is ENHRY, CDR2 SYGVKD. After removal of 7 bases from V and 4 bases from J, the junction contained 9 bases not matched to a gene. The CDR3 sequence: CAITATGMITEAFF. The CDR3 DNA follows: TGTGCCATCACCGCGACAGGGATGATCACTGAAGCTTTCTTT.

The chain uses TRBV20-1 and TRBJ2-3; perhaps TRBD1 as D (6 bases). The CDR3 runs 13 residues. The V end was cut by 3 bases, the J end by 4 bases, with 11 bases between. Germline lookup yields CDR1 DFQATT and CDR2 SNEGSKA (reference sequence). This CDR3 reads CSASGGSPDTQYF. CDR3 sequence (DNA): TGCAGTGCTAGTGGGGGCTCGCCAGATACGCAGTATTTT.

In this sample, this clone turned up once. This chain connects TRBV5-1 to TRBJ2-2, with TRBD1 matching over 8 bases. The CDR3 is 15 amino acids. V lost 0 bases to trimming and J lost 6 bases; unmatched junction nucleotides: 4. Per germline, CDR1 SGHRS and CDR2 YFSETQ. The CDR3 sequence is CASSLDRGNAGELFF. The CDR3 region has the DNA TGCGCCAGCAGCTTGGACAGGGGGAATGCCGGGGAGCTGTTTTTT. The full variable domain, with the rest looked up from reference TRBV5-1 and TRBJ2-2, is KAGVTQTPRYLIKTRGQQVTLSCSPISGHRSVSWYQQTPGQGLQFLFEYFSETQRNKGNFPGRFSGRQFSNSRSEMNVSTLELGDSALYLCASSLDRGNAGELFFGEGSRLTVL.

This chain connects TRBV19 to TRBJ1-6, with 7 bases lining up with TRBD1. The CDR3 spans 16 residues. Germline V gives CDR1 LNHDA, CDR2 SQIVND (reference sequence). Germline trimming cut 3 bases from V and 2 bases from J; bases unmatched to any gene: 4. The CDR3 here is CASSMTGITYNSPLHF. The CDR3 DNA reads as TGTGCCAGTAGTATGACAGGGATAACCTATAATTCACCCCTCCACTTT.

CDR3: CASSSNTLRNTGELFF. The CDR3 nucleotides read TGTGCCAGCAGCTCAAATACCCTCAGAAACACCGGGGAGCTGTTTTTT. The V and J genes are TRBV5-6 and TRBJ2-2; D gene uncertain. Trimming pared 3 bases from V and 2 bases from J, leaving 14 bases between. CDR3 length equals 16 residues. CDR1 and CDR2 from the germline V gene are SGHDT and YYEEEE.

The rearrangement uses TRBV19 and TRBJ2-7; 8 bases match TRBD1. Germline loops: CDR1 LNHDA, CDR2 SQIVND (reference sequence). After removal of 3 bases from V and 1 base from J, the junction contained 5 bases not matched to a gene. CDR3 size: 15 residues. The CDR3 loop is CASSIGQGASYEQYF. CDR3 DNA: TGTGCCAGTAGTATCGGGCAGGGGGCTTCCTACGAGCAGTACTTC.

The chain has TRBV5-4 and TRBJ2-7, with D maybe TRBD2 (6 bases). V was pared by 4 bases and J by 7 bases, with 18 bases between. Per germline, CDR1 SGHNT and CDR2 YYREEE (reference sequence). The CDR3 extends over 14 amino acids. CDR3 region: CASSAGSLGWEQYF. DNA of the CDR3: TGTGCCAGCAGCGCCGGGAGCCTAGGATGGGAGCAGTACTTC.

This chain uses TRBV27 with TRBJ1-5; D not resolved. V was cut by 6 bases and J by 5 bases, with 11 bases left in between. Germline V lookup: CDR1 MNHEY, CDR2 SMNVEV (reference sequence). The CDR3 spans 13 residues. CDR3 in amino acids: CASSRRWDQPQHF. Written as DNA, the CDR3 is TGTGCCAGCAGCAGGAGGTGGGATCAGCCCCAGCATTTT.

V usage is TRBV15 and J usage is TRBJ1-2; 9 bases map to TRBD1. Germline lookup yields CDR1 LNHNV and CDR2 YYDKDF (reference sequence). This CDR3 has 15 residues. V lost 2 bases and J lost 5; bases outside the gene matches: 6. CDR3: CATSRPGTGQYGYTF. CDR3 DNA: TGTGCCACCAGCAGACCCGGGACAGGGCAGTATGGCTACACCTTC.

The gene calls are TRBV7-3 and TRBJ2-5; unclear D gene. The CDR3 is 14 amino acids. V was trimmed by 2 bases and J by 3 bases, leaving 10 bases between them. In germline, CDR1 is SGHTA, CDR2 FQGTGA. The CDR3 sequence: CASSLGPLKETQYF. In DNA, the CDR3 is TGTGCCAGCAGCTTAGGGCCGTTGAAAGAGACCCAGTACTTC. The full variable domain, with the rest looked up from reference TRBV7-3 and TRBJ2-5, is GAGVSQTPSNKVTEKGKYVELRCDPISGHTALYWYRQSLGQGPEFLIYFQGTGAADDSGLPNDRFFAVRPEGSVSTLKIQRTERGDSAVYLCASSLGPLKETQYFGPGTRLLVL.

CDR3 sequence (DNA): TGCGCCAGCGCTAGTGGGAGCGGGGGCCGAGTAAGCTCCTACAATGAGCAGTTCTTC. Protein: CASASGSGGRVSSYNEQFF. V is TRBV10-2 and J is TRBJ2-1; 8 nucleotides line up with TRBD2. This CDR3 has 19 amino acids. Losses at the gene ends were 8 bases for V and 0 bases for J; bases not matched to a gene: 18. Germline assignment: CDR1 WSHSY and CDR2 SAAADI.

J is TRBJ1-5 and V is TRBV7-2; D call uncertain. Germline lookup yields CDR1 SGHTA and CDR2 FQGNSA. The CDR3 consists of 13 residues. Trimming left V 2 bases short and J 7 bases short, with 9 bases between. CDR3 sequence (DNA): TGTGCCAGCAGCTTAAGAGGAAGCCAGCCCCAGCATTTT. Residues: CASSLRGSQPQHF.

This chain uses TRBV5-1 with TRBJ2-3; 9 nucleotides align to TRBD1. This CDR3 has 15 amino acids. V dropped 3 bases and J dropped 4; count of bases not matched to a gene: 6. Germline V gene lookup returns CDR1 SGHRS and CDR2 YFSETQ. The chain's CDR3 is CASSYAQGAADTQYF. The CDR3 bases are TGCGCCAGCAGCTACGCACAGGGGGCGGCAGATACGCAGTATTTT.

The DNA of the CDR3 is TGTGCCAGCAGTGAAAAGCGGGGGGCCGGGGAGCTGTTTTTT. Its protein is CASSEKRGAGELFF. This chain connects TRBV6-1 to TRBJ2-2, with TRBD2 matching 9 bases. The CDR3 spans 14 residues. V lost 2 bases to trimming and J lost 6 bases; unmatched junction nucleotides: 1. Germline lookup yields CDR1 MNHNS and CDR2 SASEGT.

The V gene is TRBV5-4, the J gene TRBJ1-1, with 7 nucleotides matching TRBD1. The V segment lost 4 bases and the J segment 1 base; nucleotides outside the gene matches: 10. Germline V lookup: CDR1 SGHNT, CDR2 YYREEE (reference sequence). The CDR3 totals 16 residues. The CDR3 loop is CASSPGTANGNTEAFF. CDR3 sequence (DNA): TGTGCCAGCAGCCCCGGGACAGCTAACGGGAACACTGAAGCTTTCTTT.

The V gene is TRBV9, the J gene TRBJ2-6; D remains unclear. The CDR3 is made up of 16 amino acids. The V end was cut by 0 bases, the J end by 4 bases, with 11 bases between. Per germline, CDR1 SGDLS and CDR2 YYNGEE. The DNA for the CDR3 is TGTGCCAGCAGCGTAGGGTTTGGTGGCGGGGCCAACGTCCTGACTTTC. It is translated as CASSVGFGGGANVLTF. Drawing the rest from reference TRBV9 and TRBJ2-6, the complete variable domain is DSGVTQTPKHLITATGQRVTLRCSPRSGDLSVYWYQQSLDQGLQFLIQYYNGEERAKGNILERFSAQQFPDLHSELNLSSLELGDSALYFCASSVGFGGGANVLTFGAGSRLTVL.

The chain links TRBV7-9 to TRBJ2-2, with D possibly matching TRBD1 (5 bases). CDR3 length: 14 amino acids. Between the trimmed V and J ends, which lost 3 bases and 8 bases, there was a span of 13 bases. CDR1 and CDR2 (germline): SEHNR, FQNEAQ (reference sequence). CDR3 coding DNA: TGTGCCAGCAGCTTGACACAAGGGGCGGGGGAGCTGTTTTTT. Protein product: CASSLTQGAGELFF.

This clone was counted between two and nine times. The chain employs TRBV28 and TRBJ1-6; 10 nucleotides agree with TRBD1. CDR1 and CDR2 (germline): MDHEN, SYDVKM. The ends lost 7 bases at V and 7 bases at J; junction bases unmatched: 7. The CDR3 runs 15 residues. The CDR3 loop reads CASIPGQGWNSPLHF. The CDR3 DNA reads as TGTGCCAGCATCCCGGGACAGGGGTGGAATTCACCCCTCCACTTT.

The chain employs TRBV2 and TRBJ2-7; D is uncertain. Germline values: CDR1 SNHLY, CDR2 FYNNEI. Between the trimmed V and J ends, which lost 5 bases and 9 bases, there was a span of 11 bases. This CDR3 comprises 11 residues. The CDR3 protein is CASSQNSGQYF. Here the CDR3 DNA reads TGTGCCAGCAGTCAAAACAGTGGGCAGTACTTC.

This clone was counted between two and nine times. The chain carries TRBV19 and TRBJ1-1; possible D gene TRBD1, 5 bases. Germline V gene lookup returns CDR1 LNHDA and CDR2 SQIVND (reference sequence). The CDR3 consists of 14 residues. The V end lost 5 bases, the J end lost 2 bases, and 12 bases lay between the germline ends. CDR3 sequence reads: CASSLGGVNTEAFF. The CDR3 DNA reads as TGTGCCAGTAGTCTTGGAGGGGTTAACACTGAAGCTTTCTTT. The whole variable domain, remainder taken from reference TRBV19 and TRBJ1-1, is DGGITQSPKYLFRKEGQNVTLSCEQNLNHDAMYWYRQDPGQGLRLIYYSQIVNDFQKGDIAEGYSVSREKKESFPLTVTSAQKNPTAFYLCASSLGGVNTEAFFGQGTRLTVV.

The rearrangement links TRBV28 to TRBJ2-7; tentative D call: TRBD1 (6 bases). The germline CDR1 and CDR2 sequences are MDHEN and SYDVKM. CDR3 length: 19 residues. V was clipped by 3 bases and J by 0 bases, with 24 bases between them. CDR3 sequence: CASSLVLQLGQGSSYEQYF. DNA for the CDR3: TGTGCCAGCAGTTTGGTTCTCCAATTGGGACAAGGGAGCTCCTACGAGCAGTACTTC.